Shown below are 26 T cell receptor beta chains from a single sample sequenced in a study of cytomegalovirus exposure and HLA in healthy donors. The PCR had 60 Vbeta and 13 Jbeta primers. Here immunoSEQ multiplex PCR was the method, and the copy in TCRdb shows in-frame clones only, minus some. The sample shows more than 100,000 clones, 15% of them seen only once. Sequencing was done on a sample of PBMCs. The receptors derive from a woman between 18 and 29 years old in good health and CMV-seronegative.

A word on this clone: A junction boundary mismatches the germline segment, possibly from a read error. The chain has TRBV27 and TRBJ1-5; the match to TRBD1 covers 8 bases. From germline, CDR1 is MNHEY and CDR2 SMNVEV (reference sequence). The CDR3 totals 16 residues. In DNA form, the CDR3 reads TGTGCCAGCAGTCGACGACAGGGGACTAGCAATCAGCCCCAGAATTTT. It translates to CASSRRQGTSNQPQNF.

The chain uses TRBV7-6 and TRBJ1-4; a weak D match, TRBD1 (6 bases). The germline V gene has CDR1 SGHVS and CDR2 FNYEAQ. Trimming shortened V by 1 base and J by 3 bases, and 18 bases separated the two germline ends. CDR3 length: 18 residues. The CDR3 protein is CASSLDQGSVWSNEKLFF. The CDR3, as DNA: TGTGCCAGCAGCTTAGACCAGGGGTCGGTGTGGTCTAATGAAAAACTGTTTTTT.

There are a few counts of this clone. The V gene is TRBV7-2, the J gene TRBJ1-2; TRBD1 might be the D (6 bases). Germline assignment: CDR1 SGHTA and CDR2 FQGNSA. The CDR3 has 13 residues. Trimming left V 5 bases short and J 7 bases short, with 14 bases between. CDR3 DNA: TGTGCCAGCAGCGGGGGGGCCGCGGGTGGCTACACCTTC. Encoded protein: CASSGGAAGGYTF.

V is TRBV28 and J is TRBJ2-7; D unclear. In germline, CDR1 is MDHEN, CDR2 SYDVKM. The CDR3 covers 11 residues. V was cut by 8 bases and J by 5 bases, with 10 bases left in between. CDR3 nucleotides: TGTGCCAGCCAGTCTTCTCACGAGCAGTACTTC. Translating it yields CASQSSHEQYF.

J is TRBJ2-5 and V is TRBV4-1; 9 nucleotides match TRBD2. The ends lost 1 base at V and 5 bases at J; junction bases unmatched: 5. CDR3 size: 15 residues. The germline CDR1 and CDR2 sequences are MGHRA and YSYEKL. CDR3: CASSQGAGGYETQYF. The CDR3, as DNA: TGCGCCAGCAGCCAAGGAGCGGGGGGCTATGAGACCCAGTACTTC.

The table lists this clone with a few counts. This rearrangement joins TRBV2 to TRBJ2-7; D gene uncertain. Trimming shortened V by 7 bases and J by 0 bases, and 16 bases separated the two germline ends. This CDR3 contains 15 residues. Germline V CDR1 and CDR2: SNHLY, FYNNEI. The chain's CDR3 is CASMYPQSSSYEQYF. The CDR3 DNA reads as TGTGCCAGCATGTATCCCCAATCGAGCTCCTACGAGCAGTACTTC.

This clone turned up a few times. The CDR3 coding sequence is TGTGCCTGGAGCCGAGGGCCCTATGGCGGAGGAACATACAATGAGCAGTTCTTC. Its translation: CAWSRGPYGGGTYNEQFF. The rearrangement uses TRBV30 and TRBJ2-1, with D possibly being TRBD2 (5 bases). The germline V and J ends were trimmed by 3 bases and 4 bases, with 25 bases remaining between them. The CDR3 contains 18 residues. Germline loops: CDR1 GTSNPN, CDR2 SVGIG (reference sequence).

This chain joins TRBV7-2 and TRBJ2-1; 9 nucleotides agree with TRBD1. The germline V gene has CDR1 SGHTA and CDR2 FQGNSA. Germline trimming cut 6 bases from V and 6 bases from J; bases unmatched to any gene: 3. The length of the CDR3 is 13 residues. The CDR3 sequence: CASRTTGGNEQFF. CDR3 in DNA: TGTGCCAGCAGAACGACAGGGGGCAATGAGCAGTTCTTC.

Of note for this clone: The identical CDR3 is also encoded by other nucleotide sequences in the sample. The chain is built from TRBV28 and TRBJ1-5; D remains unclear. V gave up 2 bases and J gave up 3 bases, with 8 bases separating them. The CDR3 totals 14 residues. CDR1 is MDHEN and CDR2 is SYDVKM in the germline V gene. Here the CDR3 reads CASSLGGTNQPQHF. CDR3 sequence (DNA): TGTGCCAGCAGTTTAGGAGGTACCAATCAGCCCCAGCATTTT. Drawing the rest from reference TRBV28 and TRBJ1-5, the complete variable domain is DVKVTQSSRYLVKRTGEKVFLECVQDMDHENMFWYRQDPGLGLRLIYFSYDVKMKEKGDIPEGYSVSREKKERFSLILESASTNQTSMYLCASSLGGTNQPQHFGDGTRLSIL.

The rearrangement uses TRBV7-9 and TRBJ1-3; D gene uncertain. The CDR3 runs 16 residues. V dropped 0 bases and J dropped 0 bases, with 9 bases sitting between them. The germline V gene has CDR1 SEHNR and CDR2 FQNEAQ (reference sequence). CDR3 residues: CASSLAGGGSGNTIYF. CDR3 bases: TGTGCCAGCAGCTTAGCAGGAGGAGGCTCTGGAAACACCATATATTTT.

This clone was found a few times. This chain uses TRBV7-3 with TRBJ1-1, with 9 bases aligning to TRBD1. CDR1 SGHTA and CDR2 FQGTGA come from the germline V gene. CDR3 length equals 14 residues. Losses at the gene ends were 5 bases for V and 5 bases for J; bases not matched to a gene: 6. The CDR3 region has the DNA TGTGCCAGCAGCCGGACAGGGGCGGGGACTGAAGCTTTCTTT. As protein: CASSRTGAGTEAFF.

This clone occurred a few times. The gene calls are TRBV19 and TRBJ1-1; perhaps TRBD1 as D (5 bases). Trimming took off 7 bases at V and 5 bases at J, with 14 bases between the two ends. Germline CDR1 and CDR2: LNHDA and SQIVND (reference sequence). The CDR3 has 13 amino acids. In DNA, the CDR3 is TGTGCCAGTAATTGGGGGGGAAGTACTGAAGCTTTCTTT. This sequence encodes CASNWGGSTEAFF.

The rearrangement uses TRBV29-1 and TRBJ2-2, with D possibly being TRBD2 (5 bases). Trimming stripped 6 bases from V and 3 bases from J, with 11 bases between. The CDR3 totals 13 residues. Germline CDR1 SQVTM, CDR2 ANQGSEA. CDR3 DNA: TGCAGCGTAGGAGGCAGATACACCGGGGAGCTGTTTTTT. This sequence encodes CSVGGRYTGELFF.

The chain employs TRBV10-3 and TRBJ1-1; tentative D call: TRBD1 (5 bases). The CDR3 has 11 amino acids. Germline values: CDR1 ENHRY, CDR2 SYGVKD. The V gene lost 11 bases and the J gene lost 2 bases, with 9 bases spanning the gap. The CDR3 DNA reads TGTGCCTCCCAGGGCAACACTGAAGCTTTCTTT. It yields the protein CASQGNTEAFF.

This clone was detected a few times. V gene TRBV11-1 combines with J gene TRBJ1-2; TRBD1 aligns across 7 bases. CDR1 is SGHAT, CDR2 FQDESV, per germline (reference sequence). Trimming at V came to 1 base and at J to 7 bases, leaving 3 bases not matched to a gene. The CDR3 has 13 amino acids. The CDR3 reads CASSLGGGLGYTF. The CDR3 region has the DNA TGTGCCAGCAGCTTAGGAGGGGGCCTTGGCTACACCTTC.

The V and J genes are TRBV7-8 and TRBJ1-4, with D unresolved. The CDR3 is 14 residues long. V lost 0 bases and J lost 7, with 9 bases in between. CDR1 and CDR2 from the germline V gene are SGHVS and FQNEAQ. CDR3 nucleotide sequence: TGTGCCAGCAGCTTAGCTATAATCGGTGAAAAACTGTTTTTT. Amino acid sequence: CASSLAIIGEKLFF.

The chain links TRBV5-4 to TRBJ2-7; weak D call: TRBD2 (5 bases). Germline V gives CDR1 SGHNT, CDR2 YYREEE (reference sequence). Trimming took 0 bases from V and 3 from J, leaving 7 bases between them. The CDR3 contains 13 residues. CDR3 in amino acids: CASSLAGNYEQYF. The CDR3 DNA reads TGTGCCAGCAGCTTGGCGGGAAACTACGAGCAGTACTTC. Based on the CDR3 plus reference TRBV5-4 and TRBJ2-7, the full variable domain is ETGVTQSPTHLIKTRGQQVTLRCSSQSGHNTVSWYQQALGQGPQFIFQYYREEENGRGNFPPRFSGLQFPNYSSELNVNALELDDSALYLCASSLAGNYEQYFGPGTRLTVT.

The V gene is TRBV7-8, the J gene TRBJ1-1, with TRBD1 matching 7 bases. This CDR3 spans 14 amino acids. CDR1 and CDR2 (germline): SGHVS, FQNEAQ. With 5 bases clipped from V and 2 bases from J, the junction kept 5 bases outside the gene matches. The CDR3 reads CASSVGTANTEAFF. The CDR3 DNA is TGTGCCAGCAGCGTCGGGACAGCTAACACTGAAGCTTTCTTT.

This clone was observed a few times. The chain employs TRBV18 and TRBJ1-1; D may be TRBD1 (6 bases). Trimming took off 5 bases at V and 2 bases at J, with 21 bases between the two ends. CDR3 length: 17 residues. The germline CDR1 and CDR2 sequences are KGHSH and LQKENI. The CDR3 spells CASSKTGRSQRNTEAFF. The CDR3 nucleotides read TGTGCCAGCTCAAAGACAGGTCGAAGCCAAAGAAACACTGAAGCTTTCTTT. Full variable domain (missing parts from reference TRBV18 and TRBJ1-1): NAGVMQNPRHLVRRRGQEARLRCSPMKGHSHVYWYRQLPEEGLKFMVYLQKENIIDESGMPKERFSAEFPKEGPSILRIQQVVRGDSAAYFCASSKTGRSQRNTEAFFGQGTRLTVV.

The chain has TRBV4-1 and TRBJ2-7; 9 bases match TRBD1. CDR1 is MGHRA, CDR2 YSYEKL, per germline. V lost 1 base and J lost 6; bases outside the gene matches: 4. CDR3 length equals 14 residues. The CDR3 is CASSQVGTGSEQYF. The CDR3 region has the DNA TGCGCCAGCAGCCAAGTCGGGACAGGGAGCGAGCAGTACTTC.

The chain has TRBV4-1 and TRBJ2-5, with D perhaps matching TRBD2 (6 bases). The V end lost 3 bases, the J end lost 5 bases, and 19 bases lay between the germline ends. Germline V CDR1 and CDR2: MGHRA, YSYEKL. The CDR3 loop spans 16 amino acids. CDR3 coding DNA: TGCGCCAGCAGCCATGACCCGGGACTGAACTGGGAGACCCAGTACTTC. The encoded protein is CASSHDPGLNWETQYF.

The sample holds a few counts of this clone. This chain connects TRBV30 to TRBJ2-5; TRBD2 might be the D (5 bases). The V end lost 2 bases, the J end lost 5 bases, and 12 bases lay between the germline ends. The V gene's germline CDR1 is GTSNPN and CDR2 SVGIG (reference sequence). The CDR3 is made up of 13 amino acids. CDR3 region: CAWSLKGAETQYF. The CDR3 coding sequence is TGTGCCTGGAGTCTGAAGGGAGCCGAGACCCAGTACTTC.

There are a few counts of this clone. The rearrangement links TRBV19 to TRBJ1-2; TRBD1 aligns across 8 bases. V lost 5 bases and J lost 6; bases outside the gene matches: 8. The CDR3 consists of 14 residues. Germline-derived CDR1 and CDR2 are LNHDA and SQIVND (reference sequence). In DNA form, the CDR3 reads TGTGCCAGTAGTTCGACAGGGGTGAGTGATGGCTACACCTTC. Its protein product is CASSSTGVSDGYTF.

The J gene is TRBJ2-2, the V gene TRBV5-8; TRBD2 might be the D (5 bases). Germline V gene sequence: CDR1 SGHTS, CDR2 YDEGEE. This CDR3 spans 14 amino acids. V lost 4 bases, J lost 8 bases, and 15 bases lay in between. The CDR3 spells CASSLAPPGGELFF. DNA of the CDR3: TGTGCCAGCAGCCTGGCTCCGCCGGGGGGGGAGCTGTTTTTT.

A single count supports this clone. The chain joins TRBV9 to TRBJ2-3; 8 nucleotides line up with TRBD2. CDR3 length: 16 amino acids. Unmatched junction bases numbered 9, after V lost 0 bases and J lost 6 bases. Germline values: CDR1 SGDLS, CDR2 YYNGEE. The CDR3 here is CASSVGVVSSGDTQYF. The CDR3 DNA is TGTGCCAGCAGCGTAGGGGTGGTCTCTAGCGGGGATACGCAGTATTTT.

The chain joins TRBV5-8 to TRBJ2-7, with D unresolved. This CDR3 contains 14 residues. Deletions cut 4 bases from V and 2 bases from J, with 13 bases between. The germline CDR1 and CDR2 sequences are SGHTS and YDEGEE. The CDR3 region is CASSPLGRTYEQYF. CDR3 in DNA: TGTGCCAGCAGCCCGCTGGGCCGAACCTACGAGCAGTACTTC.